This T cell receptor beta chain was documented in a study of blood T cell repertoires in COVID-19. Background on the study: Collection of acute and convalescent COVID-19 samples took place in the United States, Italy and Spain. The analysed material was cDNA or gDNA that came from T cells, B-cell-depleted T cells, or PBMCs.

Original processing notes: From reference gene primer amplification, estimates of nucleated cell counts were derived. The protocol was immunoSEQ multiplex PCR, while the TCRdb copy is restricted to in-frame clones and leaves out a portion. From that table come the V and J calls and clone size; the DNA was used to work out D and trimming. Here the sample spans about 110,000 clones, roughly 85% being singletons. CDR1 and CDR2 (germline): SGHTS, YDEGEE. This CDR3 has 13 amino acids. V was pared by 9 bases and J by 3 bases, with 9 bases of the junction left unmatched. Specimen: peripheral blood. This TCR came from a man aged 35-49 years with acute or convalescent COVID-19. V usage is TRBV5-8 and J usage is TRBJ2-7; 7 nucleotides match TRBD1. The CDR3 DNA is TGTGCCAACCCCGGGACAGCGTTCTACGAGCAGTACTTC. Translating it yields CANPGTAFYEQYF.